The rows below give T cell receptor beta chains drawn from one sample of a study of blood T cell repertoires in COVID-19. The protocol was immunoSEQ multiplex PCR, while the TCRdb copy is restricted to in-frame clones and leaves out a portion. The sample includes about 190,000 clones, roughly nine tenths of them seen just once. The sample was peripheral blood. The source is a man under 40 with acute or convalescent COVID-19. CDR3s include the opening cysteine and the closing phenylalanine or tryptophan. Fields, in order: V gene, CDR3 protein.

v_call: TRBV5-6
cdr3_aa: CASSLMEVYGDTIYF

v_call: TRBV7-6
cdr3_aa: CASILGGRLNYGYTF

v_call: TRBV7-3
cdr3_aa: CASSPQLTRSNEQYF

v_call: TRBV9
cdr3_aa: CASSLQGLADTQYF

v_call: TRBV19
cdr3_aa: CASRWRGGREQPQHF

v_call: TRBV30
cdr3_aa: CAWISQGNTEAFF

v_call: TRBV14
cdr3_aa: CASSQRGQNTEAFF

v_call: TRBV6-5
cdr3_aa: CASTPGGVDTQYF

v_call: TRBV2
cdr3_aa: CASTGTVGLRSPLHF

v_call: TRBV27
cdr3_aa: CASRQQGPLVVFEQYF

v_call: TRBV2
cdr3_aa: CASSPPLALEQFF

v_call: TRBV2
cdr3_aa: CARNRGNGYTF

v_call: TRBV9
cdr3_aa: CASSVVGRGNTEAFF

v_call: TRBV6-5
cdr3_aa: CASRTGQGTNQPQHF

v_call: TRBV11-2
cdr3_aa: CASSQFRFTEAFF

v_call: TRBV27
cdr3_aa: CASSLTGTIQETQYF

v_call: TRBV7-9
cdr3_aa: CASSLSGQGINGYTF

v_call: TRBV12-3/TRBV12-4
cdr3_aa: CASSLYNQPQHF

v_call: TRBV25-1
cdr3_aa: CASSLAGGWTDTQYF

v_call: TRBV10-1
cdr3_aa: CASQGTTWNEQFF

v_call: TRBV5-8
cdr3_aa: CASSLIQGLAFF

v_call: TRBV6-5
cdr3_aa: CASSYSSQGNEKLFF

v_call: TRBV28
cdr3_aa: CASSSPGQGMNTEAFF

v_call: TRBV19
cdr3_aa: CASSDNTGGSAFF

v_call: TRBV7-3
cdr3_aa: CASSLWGGSSYEQYF

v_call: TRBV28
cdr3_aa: CASSPPGQGVDSPLHF

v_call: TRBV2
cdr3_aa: CASSEQGATDTQYF

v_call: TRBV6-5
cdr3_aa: CASLLRVPNYGYTF